This T cell receptor (beta chain) stems from a study of CD8 T cells in ankylosing spondylitis. Overall study findings and caveats: What seemed typical of ankylosing spondylitis blood was a TCR beta motif built from about 8 highly homologous variants.

Comments on this clonotype: Antigen unknown.

In making TCR beta libraries, quantitative 5'-RACE with molecular barcodes was used. Each CDR3 protein is one row after TCRdb ran MiXCR on the 5' RACE reads. The data show under 550,000 distinct CDR3 sequences, roughly 25% seen once. The V gene's germline CDR1 is MGHDK and CDR2 SYGVNS. The CDR3 consists of 15 residues. The germline V and J ends were trimmed by 4 bases and 5 bases, with 15 bases remaining between them. The rearrangement uses TRBV25-1 and TRBJ1-5; possibly TRBD1 for D (6 bases). Sequencing was carried out using blood, either unsorted or a sorted T cell fraction (not recorded which). This TCR came from a male donor with ankylosing spondylitis. The CDR3 spells CASSGFGTPDQPQHF. The CDR3 DNA sequence: TGTGCCAGCAGTGGCTTCGGGACACCAGATCAGCCCCAGCATTTT.